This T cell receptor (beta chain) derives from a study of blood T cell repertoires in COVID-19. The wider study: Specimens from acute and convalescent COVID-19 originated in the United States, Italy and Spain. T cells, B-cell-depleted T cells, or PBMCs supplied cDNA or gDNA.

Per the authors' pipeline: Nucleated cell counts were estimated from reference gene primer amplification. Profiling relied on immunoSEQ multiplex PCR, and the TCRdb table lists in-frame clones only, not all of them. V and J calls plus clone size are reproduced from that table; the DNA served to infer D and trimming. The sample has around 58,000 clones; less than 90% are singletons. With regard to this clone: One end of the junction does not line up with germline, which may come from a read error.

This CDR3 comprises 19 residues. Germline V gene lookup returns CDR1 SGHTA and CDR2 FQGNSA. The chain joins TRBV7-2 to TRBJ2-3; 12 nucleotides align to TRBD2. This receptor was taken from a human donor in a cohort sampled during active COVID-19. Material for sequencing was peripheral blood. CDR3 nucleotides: TGTGCCAGCAGCTTAAGTCTAGCGGGGGGGACCCACCCCACAGGTACGCAGTATTTT. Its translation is CASSLSLAGGTHPTGTQYF.